Below are 24 T cell receptor beta chains sequenced from a single sample in a study of T cells in Graves' hyperthyroidism and ophthalmopathy. Amplified regions were TCR beta CDR3 sequences from RNA transcripts. A first-round RT-PCR of the TCR CDR3 used the HTBI primer set. TCRdb re-analysed the multiplex PCR reads in MiXCR, keeping a single row per CDR3 protein. The data show about 640,000 distinct CDR3 sequences, with less than 25% seen just once and over 30% held by the top ten. Sequencing was done on a sample of blood. These receptor sequences come from a man aged 25 to 40 with Graves' ophthalmopathy.

This clonotype was seen at least ten times. The gene calls are TRBV27 and TRBJ2-1; D call uncertain. V was clipped by 6 bases and J by 0 bases, with 15 bases between them. Germline V lookup: CDR1 MNHEY, CDR2 SMNVEV (reference sequence). The CDR3 length is 16 residues. In DNA form, the CDR3 reads TGTGCCAGCAGACATTCTACGGGCAGCTCCTACAATGAGCAGTTCTTC. Its protein product is CASRHSTGSSYNEQFF.

The V gene is TRBV28, the J gene TRBJ2-3; 10 nucleotides line up with TRBD1. From germline, CDR1 is MDHEN and CDR2 SYDVKM. The CDR3 has 18 amino acids. V gave up 2 bases and J gave up 3 bases; unmatched junction bases: 11. CDR3 bases: TGTGCCAGCAGTTTACGACAGGGGGCTGGAAGGAGGACAGATACGCAGTATTTT. Its protein is CASSLRQGAGRRTDTQYF.

This chain's CDR3 is CASSPNIRYRVDVAGELFF. Written as DNA, the CDR3 is TGTGCCAGCAGCCCGAATATCCGCTACAGGGTTGATGTGGCCGGGGAGCTGTTTTTT. This chain links TRBV11-2 with TRBJ2-2, with D maybe TRBD1 (6 bases). Trimming left V 5 bases short and J 6 bases short, with 28 bases between. Germline V gene lookup returns CDR1 SGHAT and CDR2 FQNNGV. CDR3 length: 19 amino acids.

This clonotype was seen repeatedly, ten times or more. The CDR3 DNA follows: TGTGCCAGCAGCACCTGGGGGAGGCCAGGGATGAACACTGAAGCTTTCTTT. Amino acids: CASSTWGRPGMNTEAFF. This sequence joins TRBV11-1 and TRBJ1-1; a weak D match, TRBD1 (5 bases). Germline CDR1 and CDR2: SGHAT and FQDESV (reference sequence). The CDR3 spans 17 residues. V lost 5 bases, J lost 0 bases, and 19 bases lay in between.

The chain combines TRBV12-3 or TRBV12-4 with TRBJ2-6, with TRBD1 matching over 7 bases. J was trimmed by 0 bases and V by 8 bases; bases with no gene match: 13. CDR3 length: 18 amino acids. The CDR3 DNA is TGTGCCAGCGCCACTTCTCCGGGACAGATCTCTGGGGCCAACGTCCTGACTTTC. It specifies CASATSPGQISGANVLTF.

This clonotype has at least ten counts. The V gene is TRBV30, the J gene TRBJ1-6; TRBD1 agrees at 9 bases. Germline V lookup: CDR1 GTSNPN, CDR2 SVGIG (reference sequence). The CDR3 is 13 amino acids. Losses at the gene ends were 3 bases for V and 7 bases for J; bases not matched to a gene: 1. The CDR3: CAWRGTGNSPLHF. CDR3 nucleotide sequence: TGTGCCTGGAGGGGGACAGGGAATTCACCCCTCCACTTT.

The chain couples TRBV6-1 to TRBJ2-1; D is unresolved. V lost 10 bases to trimming and J lost 9 bases, with 16 bases between them. The CDR3 loop spans 12 amino acids. Germline CDR1 is MNHNS and CDR2 is SASEGT. The CDR3 DNA is TGTGCCACCTTAGCAGCGAGTTTTGAGCAGTTCTTC. Translating gives CATLAASFEQFF.

This clonotype was detected a few times. The chain couples TRBV12-3 or TRBV12-4 to TRBJ2-2, with TRBD1 identical over 7 bases. The length of the CDR3 is 14 residues. J gave up 6 bases and V 5 bases, and 6 bases lay outside the gene matches. The CDR3 sequence is CASSPNRGPGELFF. CDR3 coding DNA: TGTGCCAGCAGTCCGAACAGGGGCCCCGGGGAGCTGTTTTTT.

This clonotype was counted a few times. The chain links TRBV6-5 to TRBJ2-1; D remains unclear. CDR3 length equals 15 residues. Germline CDR1 is MNHEY and CDR2 is SVGAGI. Between the trimmed V and J ends, which lost 2 bases and 2 bases, there was a span of 10 bases. The CDR3, as DNA: TGTGCCAGCAGTTACGCCCGACGGGCCTACAATGAGCAGTTCTTC. This translates into CASSYARRAYNEQFF.

The V call is TRBV6-1, the J call TRBJ1-2; maybe TRBD1 (6 bases). Germline V lookup: CDR1 MNHNS, CDR2 SASEGT. The CDR3 runs to 15 residues. Deletions cut 5 bases from V and 5 bases from J, with 18 bases between. The CDR3 DNA reads TGTGCCAGCAGTTCCCCTCCGACAGGTCTTTATGGCTACACCTTC. As protein: CASSSPPTGLYGYTF.

The V gene is TRBV6-1, the J gene TRBJ2-7, with D uncertain. CDR1 MNHNS and CDR2 SASEGT come from the germline V gene. Trimming removed 5 bases from V and 2 bases from J, with 7 bases in between. The CDR3 has 12 residues. The DNA of the CDR3 is TGTGCCAGCAGTTCTTACACCTACGAGCAGTACTTC. It codes for CASSSYTYEQYF.

This clonotype was counted a few times. The rearrangement uses TRBV28 and TRBJ2-7; D perhaps matches TRBD2 (7 bases). Per the germline V gene, CDR1 is MDHEN and CDR2 is SYDVKM. This CDR3 is 16 amino acids long. V was trimmed by 6 bases and J by 2 bases, leaving 20 bases between them. CDR3 DNA: TGTGCCAGCAGAGGAGGGGCAGCGGGGACAACCTACGAGCAGTACTTC. It specifies CASRGGAAGTTYEQYF.

This clonotype was observed at least ten times. The V call is TRBV5-1, the J call TRBJ1-4; TRBD1 is a possible D gene (5 bases). With 5 bases removed from V and 8 bases from J, the gap between germline ends came to 16 bases. The CDR3 length is 14 residues. CDR1 is SGHRS and CDR2 is YFSETQ in the germline V gene. CDR3 coding DNA: TGCGCCAGCAGTACGGGGCGGCGTAACGAAAAACTGTTTTTT. It codes for CASSTGRRNEKLFF.

This clonotype has a single count. The V and J genes are TRBV11-2 and TRBJ2-7; 14 bases fit TRBD2. The trim removed 3 bases at V and 3 bases at J, leaving 4 bases unmatched. The germline V gene has CDR1 SGHAT and CDR2 FQNNGV. The CDR3 extends over 16 amino acids. CDR3 sequence: CASSLTSGRVRYEQYF. The DNA of the CDR3 is TGTGCCAGCAGCTTGACTAGCGGGAGGGTCCGCTACGAGCAGTACTTC.

In this sample, this clonotype turned up many times. The V call is TRBV5-1, the J call TRBJ2-7; no clear D. The CDR3 loop spans 12 amino acids. From germline, CDR1 is SGHRS and CDR2 YFSETQ. Trimming cost V 5 bases and J 1 base, with 7 bases left between them. CDR3 DNA: TGCGCCAGCAGGGGAAAATCCTACGAGCAGTACTTC. The encoded protein is CASRGKSYEQYF.

The chain combines TRBV5-6 with TRBJ2-6, with D unresolved. Germline CDR1 and CDR2: SGHDT and YYEEEE. This CDR3 spans 15 amino acids. Trimming removed 4 bases from V and 0 bases from J, with 8 bases in between. The chain's CDR3 is CASSNPNSGANVLTF. CDR3 sequence (DNA): TGTGCCAGCAGCAATCCTAACTCTGGGGCCAACGTCCTGACTTTC.

This clonotype was seen at least ten times. This chain links TRBV20-1 with TRBJ1-1; no reliable D call. There are 13 residues in the CDR3. V lost 6 bases and J 1 base, leaving 12 bases between the germline ends. Germline CDR1 is DFQATT and CDR2 is SNEGSKA (reference sequence). The CDR3 loop reads CSAISPRNTEAFF. In DNA, the CDR3 is TGCAGTGCCATAAGCCCCAGGAACACTGAAGCTTTCTTT.

This clonotype came up a few times. The J gene is TRBJ2-1, the V gene TRBV28; D uncertain. Germline V gene lookup returns CDR1 MDHEN and CDR2 SYDVKM. The V gene lost 2 bases and the J gene lost 7 bases, with 12 bases spanning the gap. This CDR3 has 14 residues. The CDR3 coding sequence is TGTGCCAGCAGTTTAGGGTTGGGGTTGAATGAGCAGTTCTTC. It codes for CASSLGLGLNEQFF.

The rearrangement joins TRBV7-2 to TRBJ2-3, with TRBD2 matching 7 bases. V gave up 6 bases and J gave up 2 bases; unmatched junction bases: 20. The CDR3 contains 19 residues. Germline loops: CDR1 SGHTA, CDR2 FQGNSA. The DNA of the CDR3 is TGTGCCAGCAGACTAGCGCTTCCTAGCGCCTTTGCCCCCACAGATACGCAGTATTTT. Translation gives CASRLALPSAFAPTDTQYF.

This sequence joins TRBV12-3 or TRBV12-4 and TRBJ2-5; 12 nucleotides match TRBD1. After removal of 7 bases from V and 14 bases from J, the junction contained 14 bases not matched to a gene. The CDR3 extends over 14 amino acids. The CDR3 DNA reads as TGTGCCAGCACCGAAAGGGGGCAGGGACAGGGGGCCTACTTC. The encoded protein is CASTERGQGQGAYF.

This clonotype was counted only a few times. The J gene is TRBJ2-1, the V gene TRBV27; the match to TRBD1 covers 9 bases. The CDR3 spans 16 residues. The V segment lost 6 bases and the J segment 5 bases; nucleotides outside the gene matches: 11. The germline V gene encodes CDR1 MNHEY and CDR2 SMNVEV (reference sequence). Here the CDR3 reads CASSAFGTGSNNEQFF. The CDR3 nucleotides are TGTGCCAGCAGCGCCTTTGGGACAGGGTCTAACAATGAGCAGTTCTTC.

The V and J genes are TRBV30 and TRBJ2-3; D gene uncertain. The CDR3 totals 13 residues. CDR1 is GTSNPN, CDR2 SVGIG, per germline (reference sequence). Trimming cost V 2 bases and J 0 bases, with 6 bases left between them. The CDR3 loop reads CAWSRKSTDTQYF. DNA for the CDR3: TGTGCCTGGAGTAGGAAGAGCACAGATACGCAGTATTTT.

This clonotype has a count of ten or more. The chain is built from TRBV29-1 and TRBJ2-5; D call uncertain. V dropped 0 bases and J dropped 2 bases, with 10 bases sitting between them. Germline V gives CDR1 SQVTM, CDR2 ANQGSEA. This CDR3 has 14 amino acids. CDR3 protein: CSVEDLRNQETQYF. CDR3 nucleotide sequence: TGCAGCGTTGAAGATCTCAGGAATCAAGAGACCCAGTACTTC.

The CDR3 region has the DNA TGTGCCAGTACCACTGCACTAGCCAAAAACATTCAGTACTTC. Its translation: CASTTALAKNIQYF. V usage is TRBV19 and J usage is TRBJ2-4; D remains ambiguous. CDR3 length equals 14 residues. Looked up from germline, CDR1 is LNHDA and CDR2 is SQIVND (reference sequence). Trimming took 7 bases from V and 0 from J, leaving 10 bases between them. Variable domain in full (rest from reference TRBV19 and TRBJ2-4): DGGITQSPKYLFRKEGQNVTLSCEQNLNHDAMYWYRQDPGQGLRLIYYSQIVNDFQKGDIAEGYSVSREKKESFPLTVTSAQKNPTAFYLCASTTALAKNIQYFGAGTRLSVL.